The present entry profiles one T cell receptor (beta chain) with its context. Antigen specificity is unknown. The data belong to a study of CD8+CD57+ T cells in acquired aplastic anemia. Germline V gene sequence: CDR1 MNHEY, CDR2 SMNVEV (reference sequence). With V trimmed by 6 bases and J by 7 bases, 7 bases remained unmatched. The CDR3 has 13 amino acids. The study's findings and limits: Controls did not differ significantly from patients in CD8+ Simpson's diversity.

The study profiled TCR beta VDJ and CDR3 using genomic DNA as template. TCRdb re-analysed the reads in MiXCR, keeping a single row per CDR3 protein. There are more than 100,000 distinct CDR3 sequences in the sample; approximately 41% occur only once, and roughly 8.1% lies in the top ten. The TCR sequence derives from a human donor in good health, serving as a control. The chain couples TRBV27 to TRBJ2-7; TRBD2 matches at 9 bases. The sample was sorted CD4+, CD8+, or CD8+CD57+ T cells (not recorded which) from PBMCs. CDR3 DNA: TGTGCCAGCAGACCGGGACTAGCTTGGGAGCAGTACTTC. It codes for CASRPGLAWEQYF.